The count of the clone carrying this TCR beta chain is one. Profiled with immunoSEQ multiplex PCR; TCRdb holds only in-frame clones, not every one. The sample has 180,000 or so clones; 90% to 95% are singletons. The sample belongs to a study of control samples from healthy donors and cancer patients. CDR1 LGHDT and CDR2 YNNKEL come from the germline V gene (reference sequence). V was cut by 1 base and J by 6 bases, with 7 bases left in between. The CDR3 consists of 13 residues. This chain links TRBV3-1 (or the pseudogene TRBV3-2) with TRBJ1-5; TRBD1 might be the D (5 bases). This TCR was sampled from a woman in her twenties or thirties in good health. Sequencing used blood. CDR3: CASSQGRGQPQHF. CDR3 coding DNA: TGTGCCAGCAGCCAAGGTAGGGGTCAGCCCCAGCATTTT.